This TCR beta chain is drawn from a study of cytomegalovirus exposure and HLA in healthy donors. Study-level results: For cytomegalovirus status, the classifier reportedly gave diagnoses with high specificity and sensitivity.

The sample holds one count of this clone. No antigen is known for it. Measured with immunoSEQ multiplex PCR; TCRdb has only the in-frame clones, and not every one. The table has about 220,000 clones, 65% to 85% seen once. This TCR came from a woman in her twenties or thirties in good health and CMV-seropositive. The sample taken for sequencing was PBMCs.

CDR3 nucleotide sequence: TGTGCCAGCTCACCGACCACCTACGAGCAGTACTTC. Translation gives CASSPTTYEQYF. The chain joins TRBV18 to TRBJ2-7, with D hard to call. The V and J ends lost 3 bases and 2 bases respectively, with 5 bases between them. Germline loops: CDR1 KGHSH, CDR2 LQKENI. CDR3 length: 12 amino acids.